This paragraph reports one T cell receptor (beta chain). Its target is not known. TCRdb keeps only in-frame clones here, not all; method: immunoSEQ multiplex PCR. The table includes 35,000 to 40,000 clones, approximately 85% detected once. The CDR3 spans 15 residues. CDR1 SGDLS and CDR2 YYNGEE come from the germline V gene. V dropped 1 base and J dropped 0 bases, with 10 bases sitting between them. This entry comes from a study of T cells in narcolepsy. Findings and caveats of the study: In some patient and control memory CD4+ samples, autoreactive clones were absent.

The J gene is TRBJ1-1, the V gene TRBV9, with a weak D call TRBD1 (5 bases). Material for sequencing was CD45RA- memory CD4+ T cells from PBMCs. The source of this sequence is a human donor with narcolepsy. The DNA for the CDR3 is TGTGCCAGCAGCGTAAGCGTGGGGCTGAACACTGAAGCTTTCTTT. Its protein product is CASSVSVGLNTEAFF.